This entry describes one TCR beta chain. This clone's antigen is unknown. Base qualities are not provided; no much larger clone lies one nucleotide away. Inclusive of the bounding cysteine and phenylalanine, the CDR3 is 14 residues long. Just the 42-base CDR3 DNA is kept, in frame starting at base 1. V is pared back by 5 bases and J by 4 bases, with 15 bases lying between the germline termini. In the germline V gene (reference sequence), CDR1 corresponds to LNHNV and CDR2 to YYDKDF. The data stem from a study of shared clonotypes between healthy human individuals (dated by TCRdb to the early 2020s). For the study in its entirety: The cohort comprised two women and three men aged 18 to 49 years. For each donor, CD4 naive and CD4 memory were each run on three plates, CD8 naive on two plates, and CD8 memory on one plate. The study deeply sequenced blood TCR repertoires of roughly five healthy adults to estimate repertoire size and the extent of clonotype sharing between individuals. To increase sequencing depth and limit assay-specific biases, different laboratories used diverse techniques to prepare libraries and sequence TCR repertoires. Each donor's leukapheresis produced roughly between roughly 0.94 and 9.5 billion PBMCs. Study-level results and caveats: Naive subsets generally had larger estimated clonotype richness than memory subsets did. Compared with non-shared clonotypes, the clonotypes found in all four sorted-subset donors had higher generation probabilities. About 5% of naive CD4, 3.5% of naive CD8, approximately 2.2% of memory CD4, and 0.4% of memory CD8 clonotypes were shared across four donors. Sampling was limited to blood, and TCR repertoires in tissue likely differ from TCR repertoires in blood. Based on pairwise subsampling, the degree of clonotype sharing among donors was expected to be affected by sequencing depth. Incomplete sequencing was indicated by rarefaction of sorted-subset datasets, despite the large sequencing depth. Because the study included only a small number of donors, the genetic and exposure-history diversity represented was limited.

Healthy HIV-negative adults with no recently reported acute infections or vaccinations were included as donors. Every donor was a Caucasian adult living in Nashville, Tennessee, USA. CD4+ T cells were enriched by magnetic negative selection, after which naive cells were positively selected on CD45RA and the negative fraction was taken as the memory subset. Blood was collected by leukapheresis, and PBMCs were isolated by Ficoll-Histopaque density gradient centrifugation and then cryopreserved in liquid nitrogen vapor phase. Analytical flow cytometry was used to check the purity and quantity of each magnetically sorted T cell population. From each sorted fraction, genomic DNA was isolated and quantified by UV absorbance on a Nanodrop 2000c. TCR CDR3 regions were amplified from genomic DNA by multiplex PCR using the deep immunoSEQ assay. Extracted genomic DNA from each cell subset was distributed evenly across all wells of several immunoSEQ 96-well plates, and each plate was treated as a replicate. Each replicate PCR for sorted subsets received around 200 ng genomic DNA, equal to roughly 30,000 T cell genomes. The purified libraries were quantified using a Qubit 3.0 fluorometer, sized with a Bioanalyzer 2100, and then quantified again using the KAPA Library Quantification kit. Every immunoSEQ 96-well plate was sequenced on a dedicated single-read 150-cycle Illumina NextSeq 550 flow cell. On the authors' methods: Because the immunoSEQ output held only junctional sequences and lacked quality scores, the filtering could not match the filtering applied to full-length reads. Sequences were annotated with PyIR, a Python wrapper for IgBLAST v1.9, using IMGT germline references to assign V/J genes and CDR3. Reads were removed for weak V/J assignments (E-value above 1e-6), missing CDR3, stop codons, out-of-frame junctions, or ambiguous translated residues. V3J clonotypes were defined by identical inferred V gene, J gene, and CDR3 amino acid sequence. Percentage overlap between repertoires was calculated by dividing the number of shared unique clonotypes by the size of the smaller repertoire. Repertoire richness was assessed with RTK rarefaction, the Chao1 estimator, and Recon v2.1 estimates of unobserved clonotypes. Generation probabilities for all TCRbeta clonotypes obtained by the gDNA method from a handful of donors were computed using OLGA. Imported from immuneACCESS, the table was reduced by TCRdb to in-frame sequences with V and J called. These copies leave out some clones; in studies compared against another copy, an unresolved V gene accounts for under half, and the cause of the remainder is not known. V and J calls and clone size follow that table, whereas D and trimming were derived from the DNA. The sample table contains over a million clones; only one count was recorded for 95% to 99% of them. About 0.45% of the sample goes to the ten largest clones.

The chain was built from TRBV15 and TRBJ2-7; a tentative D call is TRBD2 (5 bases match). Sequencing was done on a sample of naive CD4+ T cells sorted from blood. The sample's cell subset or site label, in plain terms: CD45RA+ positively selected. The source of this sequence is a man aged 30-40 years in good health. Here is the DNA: TGTGCCACCAGCCTGGCACTAACGGGGTACGAGCAGTACTTC. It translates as CATSLALTGYEQYF. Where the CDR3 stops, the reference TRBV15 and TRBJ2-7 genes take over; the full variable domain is DAMVIQNPRYQVTQFGKPVTLSCSQTLNHNVMYWYQQKSSQAPKLLFHYYDKDFNNEADTPDNFQSRRPNTSFCFLDIRSPGLGDTAMYLCATSLALTGYEQYFGPGTRLTVT.